The 30 T cell receptor beta chains below all came from one sample that was sequenced in a study of blood T cell repertoires in COVID-19. Sequencing used immunoSEQ multiplex PCR; TCRdb keeps in-frame clones, though not all of them. The sample carries about 99,000 clones, approximately 88% recorded once. The sequenced sample consisted of peripheral blood. These receptors came from a human donor in a cohort sampled during active COVID-19.

The chain recombines TRBV3-1 (or the pseudogene TRBV3-2) with TRBJ1-1; 8 bases agree with TRBD1. The CDR3 has 12 residues. Trimming cost V 2 bases and J 10 bases; bases outside gene matches: 3. CDR1 LGHDT and CDR2 YNNKEL come from the germline V gene (reference sequence). The DNA of the CDR3 is TGTGCCAGCAGCCAAACACAGGGGGGAGCTTTCTTT. It encodes CASSQTQGGAFF.

The rearrangement joins TRBV28 to TRBJ1-4, with D uncertain. Germline V gene lookup returns CDR1 MDHEN and CDR2 SYDVKM. This CDR3 has 16 residues. V was pared by 6 bases and J by 8 bases, with 22 bases between. The CDR3 loop reads CASSLAPWQNKEKLFF. CDR3 in DNA: TGTGCCAGCAGCCTAGCTCCGTGGCAGAATAAGGAAAAACTGTTTTTT. The variable domain in full, completed from reference TRBV28 and TRBJ1-4, reads DVKVTQSSRYLVKRTGEKVFLECVQDMDHENMFWYRQDPGLGLRLIYFSYDVKMKEKGDIPEGYSVSREKKERFSLILESASTNQTSMYLCASSLAPWQNKEKLFFGSGTQLSVL.

In its sample, this clone was seen a few times. The rearrangement uses TRBV5-5 and TRBJ1-1; unclear D gene. The length of the CDR3 is 15 residues. The ends were cut back, 2 bases at V and 1 base at J, with 12 bases in the middle. CDR1 is SGHKS, CDR2 YYEKEE, per germline (reference sequence). The CDR3 reads CASSFTREGNTEAFF. Written as DNA, the CDR3 is TGTGCCAGCAGCTTTACCCGGGAGGGGAACACTGAAGCTTTCTTT.

The DNA for the CDR3 is TGCAGTGCTCTACAGGGAAACGAGCAGTACTTC. It encodes CSALQGNEQYF. The genes are TRBV20-1 and TRBJ2-7, with a weak D call TRBD1 (6 bases). From germline, CDR1 is DFQATT and CDR2 SNEGSKA (reference sequence). V lost 5 bases, J lost 5 bases, and 10 bases lay in between. The CDR3 totals 11 residues.

This chain links TRBV5-6 with TRBJ1-1; 7 bases are shared with TRBD1. Looked up from germline, CDR1 is SGHDT and CDR2 is YYEEEE. After removal of 4 bases from V and 4 bases from J, the junction contained 10 bases not matched to a gene. CDR3 length: 15 residues. DNA of the CDR3: TGTGCCAGCAGCCTATACAGGGGAATGGGCACTGAAGCTTTCTTT. Translation gives CASSLYRGMGTEAFF.

This chain joins TRBV10-3 and TRBJ2-3; 8 bases line up with TRBD2. The length of the CDR3 is 12 residues. CDR1 and CDR2 from the germline V gene are ENHRY and SYGVKD. The junction had 6 bases not matched to a gene; V was cut back by 8 bases and J by 8 bases. The CDR3 protein is CAIGTGGLTQYF. The CDR3 DNA is TGTGCCATCGGGACGGGAGGGCTTACGCAGTATTTT.

The rearrangement uses TRBV12-5 and TRBJ1-4, with 9 bases that match TRBD1. CDR1 is LGHNT, CDR2 FRNRAP, per germline. V trimming: 6 bases; J trimming: 8 bases; junction bases outside the gene matches: 10. This CDR3 spans 15 amino acids. CDR3 bases: TGTGCTAGTGGCGCCCAGGGACAGGGAGGGGAAAAACTGTTTTTT. It yields the protein CASGAQGQGGEKLFF.

V gene TRBV29-1 combines with J gene TRBJ2-5, with 7 bases identical to TRBD1. The junction had 6 bases not matched to a gene; V was cut back by 0 bases and J by 5 bases. CDR3 length: 14 amino acids. Germline CDR1 and CDR2: SQVTM and ANQGSEA. This CDR3 is CSVEDRGRGETQYF. In DNA, the CDR3 is TGCAGCGTTGAAGATCGGGGCAGGGGGGAGACCCAGTACTTC. The full variable domain, rest sourced from reference TRBV29-1 and TRBJ2-5, is SAVISQKPSRDICQRGTSLTIQCQVDSQVTMMFWYRQQPGQSLTLIATANQGSEATYESGFVIDKFPISRPNLTFSTLTVSNMSPEDSSIYLCSVEDRGRGETQYFGPGTRLLVL.

The chain is built from TRBV25-1 and TRBJ1-6, with D possibly TRBD1 on 5 matching bases. The CDR3 totals 14 residues. Trimming cost V 4 bases and J 7 bases, with 11 bases left between them. CDR1 is MGHDK and CDR2 is SYGVNS in the germline V gene. CDR3 sequence (DNA): TGTGCCAGCAGTGTTGGGGGGATCAATTCACCCCTCCACTTT. Translation: CASSVGGINSPLHF.

A remark on this clone: At one end the junction does not follow the germline gene, possibly because of a read error. V and J are TRBV7-7 and TRBJ1-4, with D uncertain. The length of the CDR3 is 13 residues. Per the germline V gene, CDR1 is SSHAT and CDR2 is FNYEAQ (reference sequence). Here the CDR3 reads CASSLGENEKLFF. The CDR3 DNA follows: TGTGCTAGCAGCTTAGGCGAGAATGAAAAACTGTTTTTT.

V and J are TRBV7-8 and TRBJ2-7; 8 nucleotides match TRBD2. The trim removed 5 bases at V and 4 bases at J, leaving 4 bases unmatched. There are 13 residues in the CDR3. Germline V lookup: CDR1 SGHVS, CDR2 FQNEAQ. DNA for the CDR3: TGTGCCAGCAGCCGCGGGGGGCCATACGAGCAGTACTTC. Protein sequence: CASSRGGPYEQYF.

The chain couples TRBV21-1 to TRBJ2-4; the tabulated D call, TRBD1, remains unverified against the DNA. TRBV21-1 is a pseudogene segment. This CDR3 is 14 amino acids long. The CDR3 reads CASSNPIAKNIQYF. CDR3 nucleotide sequence: TGTGCCAGCAGCAACCCCATAGCCAAAAACATTCAGTACTTC.

This clone was detected once. The CDR3 loop reads CASSLVSEEGQPQHF. The CDR3 DNA sequence: TGTGCCAGCAGTTTAGTGTCCGAGGAGGGTCAGCCCCAGCATTTT. This sequence joins TRBV28 and TRBJ1-5, with unresolved D. Trimming stripped 2 bases from V and 6 bases from J, with 14 bases between. This CDR3 has 15 residues. Germline-derived CDR1 and CDR2 are MDHEN and SYDVKM.

J is TRBJ2-1 and V is TRBV7-2, with D possibly TRBD2 on 7 matching bases. Germline values: CDR1 SGHTA, CDR2 FQGNSA. The CDR3 has 15 amino acids. Trimming pared 5 bases from V and 8 bases from J, leaving 19 bases between. This CDR3 reads CASSPGAGVFYEQFF. Here the CDR3 DNA reads TGTGCCAGCAGCCCAGGGGCGGGAGTGTTTTATGAGCAGTTCTTC.

The chain links TRBV2 to TRBJ2-3; TRBD2 might be the D (6 bases). Germline values: CDR1 SNHLY, CDR2 FYNNEI. Trimming took 2 bases from V and 10 from J, leaving 13 bases between them. The CDR3 is 13 residues long. The CDR3 DNA sequence: TGTGCCAGCAGTGAACGGCGGGGTTTATCGCAGTATTTT. It codes for CASSERRGLSQYF.

Only one count was recorded for this clone. CDR3 bases: TGTGCCAGCAGCTACTACGGCGGGGGGTTGGATACGCAGTATTTT. Encoded protein: CASSYYGGGLDTQYF. The chain couples TRBV11-3 to TRBJ2-3, with TRBD2 matching over 8 bases. The germline CDR1 and CDR2 sequences are SGHNT and YENEEA. Trimming took 4 bases from V and 6 from J; bases not matched to a gene: 9. The CDR3 spans 15 residues. Together with reference TRBV11-3 and TRBJ2-3, the CDR3 gives the full variable domain: EAGVVQSPRYKIIEKKQPVAFWCNPISGHNTLYWYLQNLGQGPELLIRYENEEAVDDSQLPKDRFSAERLKGVDSTLKIQPAELGDSAVYLCASSYYGGGLDTQYFGPGTRLTVL.

For this clone: One end of the junction fails to match germline, which may point to a read error. V gene TRBV9 combines with J gene TRBJ2-1, with 10 nucleotides matching TRBD2. Germline V lookup: CDR1 SGDLS, CDR2 YYNGEE. This CDR3 has 19 residues. This CDR3 reads CASSVEVPGLAESKNEQFF. The CDR3 nucleotides read TGTGCCAGCAGCGTAGAGGTTCCTGGACTAGCGGAGAGCAAAAATGAACAGTTCTTC.

The chain couples TRBV28 to TRBJ2-1; 7 bases line up with TRBD2. The V segment lost 5 bases and the J segment 9 bases; nucleotides outside the gene matches: 10. The germline CDR1 and CDR2 sequences are MDHEN and SYDVKM. This CDR3 region has 14 residues. This CDR3 is CASSIAGLSPEQFF. CDR3 nucleotides: TGTGCCAGCAGTATAGCGGGTTTATCGCCTGAGCAGTTCTTC.

The chain carries TRBV19 and TRBJ2-1; TRBD1 agrees at 7 bases. From germline, CDR1 is LNHDA and CDR2 SQIVND (reference sequence). The CDR3 runs 16 residues. After removal of 5 bases from V and 3 bases from J, the junction contained 10 bases not matched to a gene. As DNA, the CDR3 is TGTGCCAGTAGTCTCACAGGGGAATACTACTACAATGAGCAGTTCTTC. Translated, it gives CASSLTGEYYYNEQFF.

The rearrangement links TRBV19 to TRBJ2-7; 11 positions agree with TRBD2. Germline V gene lookup returns CDR1 LNHDA and CDR2 SQIVND (reference sequence). The ends lost 7 bases at V and 5 bases at J; junction bases unmatched: 7. This CDR3 has 14 amino acids. Written as DNA, the CDR3 is TGTGCCAGTAAGTCTCTAGCGGGGGGAGACGAGCAGTACTTC. Amino acids: CASKSLAGGDEQYF.

The chain combines TRBV9 with TRBJ2-7, with TRBD2 matching 10 bases. The CDR3 runs to 15 residues. With 3 bases clipped from V and 6 bases from J, the junction kept 9 bases outside the gene matches. Germline V gene sequence: CDR1 SGDLS, CDR2 YYNGEE. CDR3 protein: CASSADSGGSSEQYF. For the CDR3, the DNA is TGTGCCAGCAGCGCTGATAGCGGGGGGTCGTCCGAGCAGTACTTC.

This sequence joins TRBV11-3 and TRBJ2-5; 9 nucleotides align to TRBD1. Unmatched junction bases numbered 3, after V lost 3 bases and J lost 4 bases. In germline, CDR1 is SGHNT, CDR2 YENEEA. This CDR3 has 14 amino acids. The CDR3 sequence is CASSLPTGGETQYF. The CDR3 DNA sequence: TGTGCCAGCAGCTTGCCGACAGGGGGAGAGACCCAGTACTTC.

J is TRBJ1-4 and V is TRBV2, with 7 bases that match TRBD1. Germline V gene sequence: CDR1 SNHLY, CDR2 FYNNEI. The CDR3 is made up of 15 amino acids. Losses at the gene ends were 6 bases for V and 7 bases for J; bases not matched to a gene: 11. CDR3 protein: CASSARQGPFEKLFF. As DNA, the CDR3 is TGTGCCAGCAGCGCAAGACAGGGCCCCTTTGAAAAACTGTTTTTT.

The rearrangement links TRBV7-6 to TRBJ1-2, with 9 positions matching TRBD1. The CDR3 has 16 amino acids. Germline loops: CDR1 SGHVS, CDR2 FNYEAQ. The trim removed 6 bases at V and 4 bases at J, leaving 12 bases unmatched. The CDR3 nucleotides are TGTGCCAGCAGTCCCACAGGGGGCACCGAGGGCTATGGCTACACCTTC. Protein sequence: CASSPTGGTEGYGYTF.

This clone was found a few times. J is TRBJ2-7 and V is TRBV21-1; the table's D call TRBD2 went unverified against the DNA. TRBV21-1 is given as a pseudogene. The CDR3 extends over 17 amino acids. DNA of the CDR3: TGTGCCAGCAGCATTCTAGCGGGAGCCTTTGGCTCCTACGAGCAGTACTTC. Translated: CASSILAGAFGSYEQYF.

J is TRBJ2-3 and V is TRBV30; TRBD2 matches 14 bases. CDR1 is GTSNPN, CDR2 SVGIG, per germline (reference sequence). This CDR3 spans 18 amino acids. Germline trimming cut 2 bases from V and 2 bases from J; bases unmatched to any gene: 9. CDR3 DNA: TGTGCCTGGAGTCTCCCCCGACTAGCGGGGGGGCCCACAGATACGCAGTATTTT. Encoded protein: CAWSLPRLAGGPTDTQYF.

V and J are TRBV6-5 and TRBJ1-5; 7 nucleotides line up with TRBD1. CDR3 length equals 15 residues. Unmatched junction bases numbered 9, after V lost 6 bases and J lost 4 bases. Germline-derived CDR1 and CDR2 are MNHEY and SVGAGI. Written as DNA, the CDR3 is TGTGCCAGCAGCCCGCTGGGACAGCCAAATCAGCCCCAGCATTTT. Translated: CASSPLGQPNQPQHF.

V is TRBV7-8 and J is TRBJ2-7, with 7 bases fitting TRBD2. Per the germline V gene, CDR1 is SGHVS and CDR2 is FQNEAQ. CDR3 size: 15 residues. V shed 5 bases, J shed 2 bases, and the junction held 9 bases outside the gene matches. CDR3 region: CASSLHTRGTYEQYF. In DNA, the CDR3 is TGTGCCAGCAGCCTCCATACGCGGGGGACCTACGAGCAGTACTTC.

This chain links TRBV4-2 with TRBJ2-7, with TRBD1 as a possible D gene (5 bases). Trimming took 0 bases from V and 2 from J, leaving 14 bases between them. CDR1 and CDR2 from the germline V gene are LGHNA and YNFKEQ. CDR3 length equals 16 residues. CDR3: CASSQDLGAHPYEQYF. The CDR3 DNA sequence: TGTGCCAGCAGCCAAGATCTAGGGGCACATCCCTACGAGCAGTACTTC.

This chain uses TRBV5-6 with TRBJ1-4; no clear D. Looked up from germline, CDR1 is SGHDT and CDR2 is YYEEEE. The length of the CDR3 is 14 residues. V gave up 5 bases and J gave up 10 bases, with 18 bases separating them. This chain's CDR3 is CASRTSGSGGKLFF. CDR3 DNA: TGTGCCAGCAGAACCTCGGGGTCGGGTGGAAAACTGTTTTTT.